A single sample is the source of the 5 T cell receptor beta chains below, sequenced in a study of T cell repertoires in cytomegalovirus infection. TCRdb ran MiXCR on the reads and lists one entry per CDR3 protein. Here the sample spans 650,000 to 900,000 distinct CDR3 sequences, 25% to 30% being singletons. Their cognate antigens are unknown. The sequencing here drew on cultured CD8+ T cells from PBMCs, taken from culture after CMV antigen stimulation. The receptor source for this set is a human donor in good health (CMV status not recorded). Some clones in this sample may be carry-over from other donors' samples.

This clonotype has more than one count but fewer than ten. CDR3 amino acids: CASSWDRGLNTGELFF. CDR3 nucleotides: TGTGCCAGCAGTTGGGACAGGGGGTTGAACACCGGGGAGCTGTTTTTT. The gene calls are TRBV12-3 or TRBV12-4 and TRBJ2-2; 11 bases match TRBD1. Unmatched junction bases numbered 2, after V lost 4 bases and J lost 1 base. This CDR3 is built from 16 residues.

This clonotype was seen at least ten times. The chain employs TRBV7-8 and TRBJ2-5; 13 nucleotides line up with TRBD2. This CDR3 spans 13 amino acids. Trimming removed 11 bases from V and 3 bases from J; junction bases left unmatched: 3. The V gene's germline CDR1 is SGHVS and CDR2 FQNEAQ. The CDR3 protein is CAEGLAGEETQYF. In DNA form, the CDR3 reads TGTGCCGAAGGACTAGCGGGGGAAGAGACCCAGTACTTC.

This clonotype showed up just a few times. V and J are TRBV19 and TRBJ1-5; D not certain. Germline values: CDR1 LNHDA, CDR2 SQIVND (reference sequence). Trimming took 1 base from V and 5 from J, leaving 9 bases between them. The length of the CDR3 is 14 residues. The CDR3 here is CASSIARIDQPQHF. DNA for the CDR3: TGTGCCAGTAGTATAGCCCGAATTGATCAGCCCCAGCATTTT. The full variable domain, in which reference TRBV19 and TRBJ1-5 provide the parts outside the CDR3, is DGGITQSPKYLFRKEGQNVTLSCEQNLNHDAMYWYRQDPGQGLRLIYYSQIVNDFQKGDIAEGYSVSREKKESFPLTVTSAQKNPTAFYLCASSIARIDQPQHFGDGTRLSIL.

This clonotype has a handful of counts. This sequence joins TRBV7-9 and TRBJ2-4; D unclear. V shed 4 bases and J shed 2 bases, with 9 bases lying between them. The CDR3 sequence is 14 residues long. The germline gives CDR1 SEHNR, CDR2 FQNEAQ (reference sequence). CDR3 sequence: CASSSPGPKNIQYF. In nucleotides, the CDR3 is TGTGCCAGCAGCTCTCCCGGACCCAAAAACATTCAGTACTTC.

This clonotype was seen many times. The chain is built from TRBV7-8 and TRBJ1-5; no reliable D call. Trimming left V 1 base short and J 7 bases short, with 11 bases between. The CDR3 sequence is 14 residues long. Germline-derived CDR1 and CDR2 are SGHVS and FQNEAQ. The CDR3 region is CASSLETGEQPQHF. The CDR3 DNA is TGTGCCAGCAGCTTAGAGACCGGGGAGCAGCCCCAGCATTTT.